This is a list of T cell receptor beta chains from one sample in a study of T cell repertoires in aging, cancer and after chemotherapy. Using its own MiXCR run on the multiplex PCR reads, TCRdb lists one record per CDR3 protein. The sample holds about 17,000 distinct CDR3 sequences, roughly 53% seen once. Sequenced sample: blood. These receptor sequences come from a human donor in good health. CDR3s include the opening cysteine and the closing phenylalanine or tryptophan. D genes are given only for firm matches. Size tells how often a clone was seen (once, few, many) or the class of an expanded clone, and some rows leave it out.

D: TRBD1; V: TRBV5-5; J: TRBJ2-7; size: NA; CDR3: CASSPGQGLYEQYF; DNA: TGCGCCAGCTCTCCCGGACAGGGCCTTTACGAGCAGTACTTC
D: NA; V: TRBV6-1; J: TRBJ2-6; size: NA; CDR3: CASSRTVLTF; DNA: TGTGCCAGCAGCCGCACCGTCCTGACTTTC
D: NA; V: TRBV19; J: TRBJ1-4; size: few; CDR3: CASSIDERAMKLFF; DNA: TGTGCCAGTAGTATAGATGAGCGCGCTATGAAACTGTTTTTT
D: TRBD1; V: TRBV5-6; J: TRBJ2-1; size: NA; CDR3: CASSREDRPLSYNEQFF; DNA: TGTGCCAGCAGCCGAGAGGACAGGCCACTCTCCTACAATGAGCAGTTCTTC
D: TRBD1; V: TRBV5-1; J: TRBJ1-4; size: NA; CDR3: CASSLGQGDEKLFF; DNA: TGTGCCAGCAGCTTGGGACAGGGTGATGAAAAACTGTTTTTT
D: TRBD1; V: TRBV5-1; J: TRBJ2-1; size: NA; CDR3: CASSLDRGSNEQFF; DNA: TGCGCCAGCAGCTTGGACAGGGGAAGTAATGAGCAGTTCTTC
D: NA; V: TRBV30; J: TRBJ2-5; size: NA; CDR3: CAWSLGTPYQETQYF; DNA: TGTGCCTGGAGTCTCGGGACGCCCTATCAAGAGACCCAGTACTTC
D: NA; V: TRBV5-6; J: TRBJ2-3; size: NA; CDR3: CASSQVDSGGDTQYF; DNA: TGTGCCAGCAGCCAAGTCGACAGTGGGGGGGATACGCAGTATTTT
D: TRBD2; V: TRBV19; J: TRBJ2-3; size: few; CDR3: CASSIRSSGSKTDTQYF; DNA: TGTGCCAGTAGTATAAGGAGTAGCGGGAGCAAGACAGATACGCAGTATTTT
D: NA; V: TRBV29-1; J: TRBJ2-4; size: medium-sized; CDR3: CSVEGQGKNIQYF; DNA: TGCAGCGTTGAAGGGCAGGGCAAAAACATTCAGTACTTC
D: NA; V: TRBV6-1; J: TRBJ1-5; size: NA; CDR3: CASRETADQPQHF; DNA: TGTGCCAGCAGGGAAACAGCGGATCAGCCCCAGCATTTT
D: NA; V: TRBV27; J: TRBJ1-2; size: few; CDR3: CASSTGRSANYGYTF; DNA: TGTGCCAGCAGTACAGGGCGATCAGCTAACTATGGCTACACCTTC
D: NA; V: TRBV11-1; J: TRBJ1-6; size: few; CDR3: CASRSTGDSPLHF; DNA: TGTGCCAGCAGATCGACAGGAGATTCACCCCTCCACTTT
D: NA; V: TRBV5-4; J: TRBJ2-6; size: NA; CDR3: CASSSMRDTSGANVLTF; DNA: TGTGCCAGCAGCTCAATGAGGGATACCTCTGGGGCCAACGTCCTGACTTTC
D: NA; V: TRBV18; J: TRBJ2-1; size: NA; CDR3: CASSPRSANEQFF; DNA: TGTGCCAGCTCACCACGATCGGCCAATGAGCAGTTCTTC
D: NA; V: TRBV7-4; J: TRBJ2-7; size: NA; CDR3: CASTPGSNEQYF; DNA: TGTGCCAGCACCCCGGGGTCCAACGAGCAGTACTTC
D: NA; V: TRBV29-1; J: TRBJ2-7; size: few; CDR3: CSVEVGLALTYEQYF; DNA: TGCAGCGTTGAAGTGGGCCTTGCCCTAACCTACGAGCAGTACTTC
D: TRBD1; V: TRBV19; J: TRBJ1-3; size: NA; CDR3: CASTPAPQGVTGNTIYF; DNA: TGTGCCAGTACGCCCGCCCCACAGGGGGTCACTGGAAACACCATATATTTT
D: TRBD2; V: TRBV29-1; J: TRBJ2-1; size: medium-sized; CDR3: CSVSRTSGRGEQFF; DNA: TGCAGCGTTTCTCGGACTAGCGGGAGGGGTGAGCAGTTCTTC
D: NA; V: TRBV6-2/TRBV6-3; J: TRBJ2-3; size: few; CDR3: CASSYPVGSSTDTQYF; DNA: TGTGCCAGCAGTTACCCCGTGGGGAGTAGCACAGATACGCAGTATTTT
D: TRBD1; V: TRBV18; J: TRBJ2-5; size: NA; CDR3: CASSQFDRATQYF; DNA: TGTGCCAGCTCCCAATTCGACAGGGCCACCCAGTACTTC
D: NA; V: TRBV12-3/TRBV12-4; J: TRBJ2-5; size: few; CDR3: CASSLAEGLFRTSHQETQYF; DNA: TGTGCCAGCAGCCTAGCCGAGGGACTTTTCCGGACCTCCCATCAAGAGACCCAGTACTTC
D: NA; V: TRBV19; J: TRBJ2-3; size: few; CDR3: CASSAGATDTQYF; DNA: TGTGCCAGTAGTGCAGGGGCCACAGATACGCAGTATTTT
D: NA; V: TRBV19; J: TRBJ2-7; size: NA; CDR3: CASSIDGTGSYEQYF; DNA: TGTGCCAGTAGTATAGATGGGACGGGCTCCTACGAGCAGTACTTC
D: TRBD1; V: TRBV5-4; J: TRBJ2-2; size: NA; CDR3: CASTIQGATTGELFF; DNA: TGTGCCAGCACTATCCAGGGGGCGACCACCGGGGAGCTGTTTTTT
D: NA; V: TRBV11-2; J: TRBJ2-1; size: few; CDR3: CASSPHTNEQFF; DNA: TGTGCCAGCAGCCCTCACACAAATGAGCAGTTCTTC
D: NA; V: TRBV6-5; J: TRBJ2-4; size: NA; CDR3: CASSLRLGVAKNIQYF; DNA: TGTGCCAGCAGCCTTCGTCTAGGGGTAGCCAAAAACATTCAGTACTTC
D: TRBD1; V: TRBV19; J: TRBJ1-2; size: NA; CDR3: CASTPDRIDYGYTF; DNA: TGTGCCAGTACCCCGGACAGGATTGATTATGGCTACACCTTC
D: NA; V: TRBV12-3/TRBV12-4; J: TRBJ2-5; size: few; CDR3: CASSYARGPLQETQYF; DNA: TGTGCCAGCAGTTATGCACGAGGGCCTCTCCAAGAGACCCAGTACTTC
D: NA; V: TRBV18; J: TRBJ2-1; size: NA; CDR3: CASSPEGEQFF; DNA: TGTGCCAGCTCACCAGAAGGTGAGCAGTTCTTC
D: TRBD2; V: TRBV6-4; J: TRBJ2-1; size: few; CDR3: CASSDSSGSNEQFF; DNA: TGTGCCAGCAGTGACTCTAGCGGGAGCAATGAGCAGTTCTTC
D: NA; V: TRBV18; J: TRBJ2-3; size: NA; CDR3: CASSPGEIVGNTQYF; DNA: TGTGCCAGCTCACCAGGGGAAATAGTCGGTAATACGCAGTATTTT
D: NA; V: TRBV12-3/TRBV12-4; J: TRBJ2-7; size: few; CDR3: CASSLKGAAEQYF; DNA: TGTGCCAGCAGTTTAAAGGGAGCGGCTGAGCAGTACTTC
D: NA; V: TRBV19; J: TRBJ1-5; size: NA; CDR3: CASSIEGNGQPQHF; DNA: TGTGCCAGTAGTATAGAGGGAAATGGTCAGCCCCAGCATTTT
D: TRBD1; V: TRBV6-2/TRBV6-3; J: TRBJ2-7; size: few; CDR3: CASSRGTGGYEQYF; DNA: TGTGCCAGCAGCCGGGGGACAGGGGGGTACGAGCAGTACTTC
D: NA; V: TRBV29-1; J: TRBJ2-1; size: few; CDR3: CSVEEWTVYNEQFF; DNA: TGCAGCGTTGAAGAGTGGACAGTGTACAATGAGCAGTTCTTC
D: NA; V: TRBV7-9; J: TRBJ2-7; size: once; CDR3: CASSSARRASYEQYF; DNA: TGTGCCAGCAGCTCCGCCAGACGGGCATCCTACGAGCAGTACTTC
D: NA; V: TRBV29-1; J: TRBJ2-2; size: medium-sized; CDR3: CSVVGPGGRTGELFF; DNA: TGCAGCGTTGTGGGCCCCGGGGGACGGACCGGGGAGCTGTTTTTT
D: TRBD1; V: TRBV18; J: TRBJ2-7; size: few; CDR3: CASSPGTGYYEQYF; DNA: TGTGCCAGCTCACCAGGGACAGGTTACTACGAGCAGTACTTC
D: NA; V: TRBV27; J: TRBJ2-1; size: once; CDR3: CASSLITGYNEQFF; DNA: TGTGCCAGCAGTTTGATAACTGGCTACAATGAGCAGTTCTTC
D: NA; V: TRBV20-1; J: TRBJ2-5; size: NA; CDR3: CSARFRGRETQYF; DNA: TGCAGTGCTAGGTTTAGGGGACGGGAGACCCAGTACTTC
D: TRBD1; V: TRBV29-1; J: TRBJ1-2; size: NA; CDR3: CSVSQGDLYGYTF; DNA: TGCAGCGTTTCCCAGGGGGACCTCTATGGCTACACCTTC
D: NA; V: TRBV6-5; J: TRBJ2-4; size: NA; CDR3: CASKRGNIQYF; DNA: TGTGCCAGCAAGAGGGGGAACATTCAGTACTTC
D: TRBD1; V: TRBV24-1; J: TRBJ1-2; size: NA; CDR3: CATSDPGQGGGYTF; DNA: TGTGCCACCAGTGATCCTGGACAGGGCGGAGGCTACACCTTC
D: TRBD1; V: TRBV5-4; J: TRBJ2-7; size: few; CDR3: CASSSMTGPSYEQYF; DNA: TGTGCCAGCAGCTCCATGACAGGGCCTTCCTACGAGCAGTACTTC
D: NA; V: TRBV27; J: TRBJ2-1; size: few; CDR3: CASTGFRGAMSYNEQFF; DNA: TGTGCCAGCACCGGATTCAGGGGGGCCATGTCCTACAATGAGCAGTTCTTC
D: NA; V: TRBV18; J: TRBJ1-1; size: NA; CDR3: CASSPRWAEHTEAFF; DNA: TGTGCCAGCTCACCACGTTGGGCCGAACACACTGAAGCTTTCTTT
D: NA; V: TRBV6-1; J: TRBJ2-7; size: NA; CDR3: CASSAGSLSSYEQYF; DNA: TGTGCCAGCAGTGCGGGGTCGCTTAGCTCCTACGAGCAGTACTTC
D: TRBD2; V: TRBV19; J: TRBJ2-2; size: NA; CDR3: CASSDYSGSSGELFF; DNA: TGTGCCAGTAGTGACTATAGCGGGAGCTCCGGGGAGCTGTTTTTT
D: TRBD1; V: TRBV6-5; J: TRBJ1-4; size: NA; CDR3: CASSSSGTANEKLFF; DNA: TGTGCCAGCAGTTCTTCCGGGACAGCAAATGAAAAACTGTTTTTT
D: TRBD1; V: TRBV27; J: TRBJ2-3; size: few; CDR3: CASSLWGQGTDTQYF; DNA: TGTGCCAGCAGTTTATGGGGACAGGGGACAGATACGCAGTATTTT
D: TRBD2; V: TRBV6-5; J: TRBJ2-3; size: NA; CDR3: CASREREVADTQYF; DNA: TGTGCCAGCAGAGAGCGGGAGGTTGCAGATACGCAGTATTTT
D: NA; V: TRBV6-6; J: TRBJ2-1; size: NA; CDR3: CASSESDPTSEQFF; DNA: TGTGCCAGCAGTGAGAGCGATCCCACCTCGGAGCAGTTCTTC